Detailed here is one TCR beta chain. The data stem from a study of T cell changes during pregnancy in multiple sclerosis. Method: immunoSEQ multiplex PCR; TCRdb's copy keeps in-frame clones and lacks some. The repertoire has 70,000 to 100,000 clones, about 93% of them found once; the top ten carry about 1.4%. This CDR3 comprises 13 residues. CDR1 is MDHEN, CDR2 SYDVKM, per germline. The J segment lost 0 bases and the V segment lost 9 bases, leaving 4 bases of the junction unmatched. The J gene is TRBJ1-1, the V gene TRBV28; 7 bases agree with TRBD1. The receptor comes from a female donor in good health, enrolled as a control in a pregnancy study. The material was peripheral blood, obtained in the third trimester of pregnancy. CDR3 sequence: CASRQGLNTEAFF. The CDR3 DNA reads as TGTGCCAGTAGACAGGGTTTGAACACTGAAGCTTTCTTT.